The entry below describes one T cell receptor (beta chain). Its antigen remains unknown. This sample was included in a study of memory B cells and T cells in multiple sclerosis. Here immunoSEQ multiplex PCR was the method, and the copy in TCRdb shows in-frame clones only, minus some. The sample lists about 42,000 clones; around 79% were seen once. Germline V gene data show CDR1 as MNHEY and CDR2 as SMNVEV (reference sequence). V was pared by 2 bases and J by 5 bases, with 15 bases between. The CDR3 spans 15 residues. Stimulus-free culture yielded autoproliferating CFSE-dim and non-proliferating CFSE-high T cells, each sequenced separately. Replicate wells were pooled after more than 6 days of stimulus-free culture of 5x10^7 CFSE-labeled PBMCs. PBMCs were labeled with about 0.5 uM CFSE and cultured without exogenous stimuli. General study points: Normalization was needed because clone-set size differences affected shared clonotype counts.

Specimen: PBMCs from blood kept in culture. The V gene is TRBV27, the J gene TRBJ1-2; D gene ambiguous. The TCR originated in a human donor with multiple sclerosis. The CDR3 sequence is CASSLKGIERYGYTF. The CDR3 DNA follows: TGTGCCAGCAGTTTAAAGGGCATCGAGCGGTATGGCTACACCTTC.